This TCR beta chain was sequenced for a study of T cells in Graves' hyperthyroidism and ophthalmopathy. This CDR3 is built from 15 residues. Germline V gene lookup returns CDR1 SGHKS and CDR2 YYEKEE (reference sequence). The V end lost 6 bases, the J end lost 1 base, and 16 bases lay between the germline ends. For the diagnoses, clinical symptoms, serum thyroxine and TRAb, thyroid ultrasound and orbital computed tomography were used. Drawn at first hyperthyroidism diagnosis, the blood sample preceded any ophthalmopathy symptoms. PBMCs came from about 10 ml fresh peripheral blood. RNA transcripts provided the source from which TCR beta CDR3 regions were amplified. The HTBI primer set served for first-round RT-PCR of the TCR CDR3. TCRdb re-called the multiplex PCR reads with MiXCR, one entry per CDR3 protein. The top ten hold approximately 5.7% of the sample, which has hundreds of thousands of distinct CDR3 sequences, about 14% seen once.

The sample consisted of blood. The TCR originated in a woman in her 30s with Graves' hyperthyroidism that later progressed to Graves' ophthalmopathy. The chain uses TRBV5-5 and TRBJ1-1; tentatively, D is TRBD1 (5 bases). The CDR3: CASIRELGGNTEAFF. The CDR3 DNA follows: TGTGCCAGCATCCGAGAGTTGGGGGGGAACACTGAAGCTTTCTTT.